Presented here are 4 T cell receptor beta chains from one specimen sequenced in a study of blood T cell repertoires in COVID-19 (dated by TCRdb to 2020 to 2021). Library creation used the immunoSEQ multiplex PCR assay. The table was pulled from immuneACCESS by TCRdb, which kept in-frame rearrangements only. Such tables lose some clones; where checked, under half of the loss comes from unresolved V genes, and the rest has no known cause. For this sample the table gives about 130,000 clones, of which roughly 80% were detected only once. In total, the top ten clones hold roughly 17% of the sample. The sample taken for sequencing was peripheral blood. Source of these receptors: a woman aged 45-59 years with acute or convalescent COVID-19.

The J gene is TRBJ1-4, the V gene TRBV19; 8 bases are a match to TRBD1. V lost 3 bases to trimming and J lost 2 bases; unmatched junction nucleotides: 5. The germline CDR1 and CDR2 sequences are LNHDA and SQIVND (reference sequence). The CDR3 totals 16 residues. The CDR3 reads CASSIKQGATNEKLFF. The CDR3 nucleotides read TGTGCCAGTAGTATTAAGCAGGGGGCGACTAATGAAAAACTGTTTTTT.

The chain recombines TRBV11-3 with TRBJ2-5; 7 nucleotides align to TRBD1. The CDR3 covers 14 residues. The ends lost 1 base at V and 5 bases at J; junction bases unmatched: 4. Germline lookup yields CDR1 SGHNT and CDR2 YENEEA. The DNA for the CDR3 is TGTGCCAGCAGCTTAGGCACAGGGGCCGAGACCCAGTACTTC. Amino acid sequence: CASSLGTGAETQYF.

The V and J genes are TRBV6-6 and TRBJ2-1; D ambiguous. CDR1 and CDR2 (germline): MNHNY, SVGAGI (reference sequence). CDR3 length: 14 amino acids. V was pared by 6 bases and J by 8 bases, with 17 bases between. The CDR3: CASRLTTQSDEQFF. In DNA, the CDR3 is TGTGCCAGCAGACTTACGACACAGTCTGATGAGCAGTTCTTC.

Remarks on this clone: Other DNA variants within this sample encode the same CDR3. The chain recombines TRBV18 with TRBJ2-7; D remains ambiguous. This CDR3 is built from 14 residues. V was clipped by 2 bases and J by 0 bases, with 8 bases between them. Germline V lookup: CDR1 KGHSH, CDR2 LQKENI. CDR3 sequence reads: CASSPTRSSYEQYF. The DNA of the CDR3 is TGTGCCAGCTCACCAACGAGAAGCTCCTACGAGCAGTACTTC.